Each of the 19 T cell receptor beta chains below was sequenced from the same sample in a study of Ad26.COV2.S vaccination and SARS-CoV-2 variants. This sample's treatment: over 15 received Ad26.COV2.S at low or high dose, single or two shots; five or six received placebo; per-sample allocation not given. All samples were drawn on day 63, counting from the first vaccine or placebo injection. Repertoires were generated with immunoSEQ multiplex PCR, while TCRdb's copy carries only in-frame clones and drops some. The sample includes hundreds of thousands of clones, around 90% seen only once; the top ten take around 1.5%. The sequences come from peripheral blood, collected in a trial of Ad26.COV2.S vaccine versus placebo. The source of these receptors is a person aged 18-65 years who received the Ad26.COV2.S COVID-19 vaccine or a placebo.

The gene calls are TRBV15 and TRBJ2-1; tentatively, D is TRBD2 (6 bases). CDR3 length: 14 residues. CDR1 is LNHNV, CDR2 YYDKDF, per germline (reference sequence). Between the trimmed V and J ends, which lost 4 bases and 6 bases, there was a span of 13 bases. CDR3 coding DNA: TGTGCCACCAGCACCCCTTGGAGGGGCAATGAGCAGTTCTTC. Encoded protein: CATSTPWRGNEQFF.

The chain recombines TRBV7-2 with TRBJ2-7; D is possibly TRBD2 (6 bases). V dropped 0 bases and J dropped 12 bases, with 15 bases sitting between them. CDR1 and CDR2 from the germline V gene are SGHTA and FQGNSA. This CDR3 has 13 residues. CDR3: CASSLAPGLSPYF. The CDR3 coding sequence is TGTGCCAGCAGCTTAGCCCCCGGACTATCTCCGTACTTC.

V usage is TRBV11-2 and J usage is TRBJ1-1; maybe TRBD1 (5 bases). V was shortened by 1 base and J by 1 base, with 10 bases between the two germline ends. Germline CDR1 reads SGHAT; CDR2 reads FQNNGV. The CDR3 has 15 residues. The CDR3 sequence is CASSLVGGANTEAFF. The DNA of the CDR3 is TGTGCCAGCAGCTTAGTAGGTGGGGCGAACACTGAAGCTTTCTTT.

This rearrangement joins TRBV28 to TRBJ1-4; tentative D call: TRBD1 (5 bases). Trimming took 0 bases from V and 8 from J, leaving 16 bases between them. The germline gives CDR1 MDHEN, CDR2 SYDVKM. The CDR3 loop spans 16 amino acids. The CDR3 region has the DNA TGTGCCAGCAGTTTATGGGGCCGGGGGTTTGGAGAAAAACTGTTTTTT. It translates to CASSLWGRGFGEKLFF.

This chain links TRBV29-1 with TRBJ1-1, with 8 bases fitting TRBD1. In germline, CDR1 is SQVTM, CDR2 ANQGSEA. CDR3 size: 13 residues. After removal of 4 bases from V and 1 base from J, the junction contained 2 bases not matched to a gene. The CDR3 sequence is CSVVGQGNTEAFF. CDR3 nucleotide sequence: TGCAGCGTTGTAGGACAGGGGAACACTGAAGCTTTCTTT.

This chain connects TRBV2 to TRBJ2-1; tentatively, D is TRBD2 (6 bases). The CDR3 is 16 amino acids. V was cut by 8 bases and J by 4 bases, with 21 bases left in between. Germline values: CDR1 SNHLY, CDR2 FYNNEI. The CDR3 loop reads CASSGPAKGTYNEQFF. The CDR3 nucleotides are TGTGCCAGCTCGGGGCCTGCTAAAGGGACTTACAATGAGCAGTTCTTC.

The chain combines TRBV5-1 with TRBJ2-3; 9 bases are shared with TRBD2. From germline, CDR1 is SGHRS and CDR2 YFSETQ. The CDR3 is made up of 15 amino acids. V lost 2 bases and J lost 2; bases outside the gene matches: 3. CDR3 sequence (DNA): TGCGCCAGCAGCTTACTAGCGGGCCTCACAGATACGCAGTATTTT. It translates to CASSLLAGLTDTQYF.

V usage is TRBV6-1 and J usage is TRBJ2-1; 9 nucleotides agree with TRBD2. Germline V gives CDR1 MNHNS, CDR2 SASEGT. The CDR3 consists of 17 residues. Unmatched junction bases numbered 13, after V lost 0 bases and J lost 10 bases. The CDR3 is CASSEAPLLAGEYEQFF. The CDR3 DNA sequence: TGTGCCAGCAGTGAAGCGCCCCTGTTAGCGGGAGAATACGAGCAGTTCTTC.

The V gene is TRBV4-3, the J gene TRBJ1-2; TRBD1 is a possible D gene (5 bases). Germline CDR1 LGHNA, CDR2 YSLEER. V shed 4 bases and J shed 5 bases, with 20 bases lying between them. CDR3 length: 16 amino acids. CDR3 sequence reads: CASSRSEGPTLYGYTF. The CDR3 nucleotides are TGCGCCAGCAGCCGGTCAGAGGGGCCCACGCTATATGGCTACACCTTC.

This sequence joins TRBV10-3 and TRBJ2-7; TRBD2 matches at 12 bases. Germline CDR1 and CDR2: ENHRY and SYGVKD. V dropped 2 bases and J dropped 1; count of bases not matched to a gene: 3. The CDR3 sequence is 16 residues long. CDR3 nucleotide sequence: TGTGCCATCAGTGAGGCAGGGACTAGCGGGTCCTACGAGCAGTACTTC. It specifies CAISEAGTSGSYEQYF.

This sequence joins TRBV7-2 and TRBJ2-2; D may match TRBD1 or TRBD2 (6 bases each). V was pared by 3 bases and J by 3 bases, with 11 bases between. CDR3 size: 15 residues. Germline CDR1 is SGHTA and CDR2 is FQGNSA. The CDR3, as DNA: TGTGCCAGCAGCTTCATGGGGGGCTACACCGGGGAGCTGTTTTTT. It codes for CASSFMGGYTGELFF.

V and J are TRBV5-4 and TRBJ2-1; 9 bases align to TRBD1. The V gene end was trimmed by 0 bases and the J gene end by 12 bases; junction bases not matched to a gene: 13. Germline V gene sequence: CDR1 SGHNT, CDR2 YYREEE (reference sequence). The CDR3 is made up of 16 amino acids. CDR3 region: CASSLGDREVSVRQFF. For the CDR3, the DNA is TGTGCCAGCAGCTTGGGGGACAGGGAGGTCTCGGTCCGGCAGTTCTTC.

The chain couples TRBV24-1 to TRBJ2-3, with D tentatively TRBD1 (5 bases). This CDR3 spans 13 amino acids. CDR1 and CDR2 (germline): KGHDR, SFDVKD. V gave up 3 bases and J gave up 5 bases, with 8 bases separating them. CDR3 loop: CATSDGHLDTQYF. CDR3 in DNA: TGTGCCACCAGTGATGGACACCTAGATACGCAGTATTTT.

This chain connects TRBV15 to TRBJ2-7; 8 nucleotides align to TRBD1. Trimming cost V 0 bases and J 2 bases; bases outside gene matches: 3. Germline-derived CDR1 and CDR2 are LNHNV and YYDKDF (reference sequence). The CDR3 sequence is 15 residues long. This chain's CDR3 is CATSREMTGAYEQYF. As DNA, the CDR3 is TGTGCCACCAGCAGAGAGATGACAGGGGCCTACGAGCAGTACTTC.

The rearrangement joins TRBV5-6 to TRBJ1-1; D call uncertain. This CDR3 is built from 12 residues. CDR1 and CDR2 (germline): SGHDT, YYEEEE. V gave up 0 bases and J gave up 9 bases, with 9 bases separating them. This CDR3 reads CASSLGERKAFF. The CDR3 DNA reads TGTGCCAGCAGCTTGGGGGAACGGAAAGCTTTCTTT. Full variable domain (outside the CDR3, taken from reference TRBV5-6 and TRBJ1-1): DAGVTQSPTHLIKTRGQQVTLRCSPKSGHDTVSWYQQALGQGPQFIFQYYEEEERQRGNFPDRFSGHQFPNYSSELNVNALLLGDSALYLCASSLGERKAFFGQGTRLTVV.

V and J are TRBV20-1 and TRBJ1-2, with D unclear. The germline V and J ends were trimmed by 2 bases and 7 bases, with 5 bases remaining between them. Per germline, CDR1 DFQATT and CDR2 SNEGSKA (reference sequence). The CDR3 is 10 amino acids. DNA of the CDR3: TGCAGTGCTAGATCCGTTGGCTACACCTTC. As protein: CSARSVGYTF.

This chain links TRBV6-5 with TRBJ1-5; maybe TRBD1 (5 bases). The CDR3 is 13 residues long. CDR1 is MNHEY, CDR2 SVGAGI, per germline. Trimming took off 8 bases at V and 6 bases at J, with 14 bases between the two ends. CDR3 nucleotides: TGTGCCAGCGAAGAGGGGCCAGGTCAGCCCCAGCATTTT. This encodes CASEEGPGQPQHF.

The chain joins TRBV5-6 to TRBJ2-1, with 13 nucleotides matching TRBD2. Unmatched junction bases numbered 5, after V lost 1 base and J lost 4 bases. Germline V gene data show CDR1 as SGHDT and CDR2 as YYEEEE. This CDR3 spans 17 amino acids. The CDR3 here is CASSLRLAGGYYNEQFF. In DNA, the CDR3 is TGTGCCAGCAGCTTGAGACTAGCGGGGGGCTATTACAATGAGCAGTTCTTC.

This CDR3 is CSVEFGASSTIYF. The CDR3 nucleotides read TGCAGCGTTGAATTCGGGGCCTCTTCTACCATATATTTT. The J gene is TRBJ1-3, the V gene TRBV29-1; D possibly corresponds to TRBD1 (5 bases). Germline loops: CDR1 SQVTM, CDR2 ANQGSEA. V was pared by 2 bases and J by 10 bases, with 15 bases between. The CDR3 runs to 13 residues.